The clone carrying this T cell receptor (beta chain) was counted a few times. Its antigen is not known. These data originate in a study of T cell repertoires in cytomegalovirus infection. Each CDR3 protein gets one entry after TCRdb re-called the reads with MiXCR. Found here are 50,000 to 60,000 distinct CDR3 sequences, roughly 21% of them singletons; the top ten hold about four fifths. CDR1 is SGHVS, CDR2 FNYEAQ, per germline. This CDR3 has 16 residues. The ends were cut back, 5 bases at V and 1 base at J, with 17 bases in the middle. The chain recombines TRBV7-6 with TRBJ1-1; D gene unclear. Source: CD8+ T cells from cultured PBMCs, taken from culture after CMV antigen stimulation. The receptor was derived from a human donor in good health (CMV status not recorded). Some clones in this sample may be carry-over from other donors' samples. The CDR3 DNA reads as TGTGCCAGCAGCCCGGTCGGAGTTGGTGCGAACACTGAAGCTTTCTTT. This sequence encodes CASSPVGVGANTEAFF.